This T cell receptor (beta chain) was captured by sequencing in a study of blood T cell repertoires in COVID-19. This CDR3 region has 13 residues. Germline-derived CDR1 and CDR2 are MNHEY and SVGAGI. Trimming shortened V by 7 bases and J by 5 bases, and 9 bases separated the two germline ends. In the original analysis: It was from reference gene primer amplification that nucleated cell counts were estimated. The repertoire was sequenced with immunoSEQ multiplex PCR; TCRdb's copy has only in-frame clones and lacks some. That table gives V, J and clone size, and the DNA gave D and trimming. Of a few hundred thousand clones in the sample, approximately 85% were seen once. Residents of about 25 US areas, aged about 18 to 95 years, made up the participants. Allocation to cohorts depended on clinical history reported by the participants. Symptom resolution, clearance, or two negative PCRs marked donors in Cohort 3 as recovered.

This sequence joins TRBV6-5 and TRBJ1-6, with D hard to call. Material for sequencing was PBMCs or T cells enriched from blood (not recorded which). This sequence originates from a woman aged 30 to 39 who had recovered from COVID-19. CDR3 residues: CASTPRNNSPLHF. The CDR3 coding sequence is TGTGCCAGCACGCCCAGGAATAATTCACCCCTCCACTTT.